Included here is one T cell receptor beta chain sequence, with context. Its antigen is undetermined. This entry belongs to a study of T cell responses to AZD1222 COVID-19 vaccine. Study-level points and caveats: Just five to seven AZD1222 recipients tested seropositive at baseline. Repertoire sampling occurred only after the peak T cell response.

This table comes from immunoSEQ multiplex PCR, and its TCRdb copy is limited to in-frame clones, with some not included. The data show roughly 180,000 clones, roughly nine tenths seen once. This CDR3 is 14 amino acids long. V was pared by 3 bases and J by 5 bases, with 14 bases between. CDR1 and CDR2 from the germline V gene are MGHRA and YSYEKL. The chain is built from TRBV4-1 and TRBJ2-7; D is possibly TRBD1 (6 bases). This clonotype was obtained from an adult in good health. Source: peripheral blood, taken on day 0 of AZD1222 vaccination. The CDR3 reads CASSHPGASNEQYF. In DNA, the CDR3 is TGCGCCAGCAGCCATCCAGGGGCAAGCAACGAGCAGTACTTC.